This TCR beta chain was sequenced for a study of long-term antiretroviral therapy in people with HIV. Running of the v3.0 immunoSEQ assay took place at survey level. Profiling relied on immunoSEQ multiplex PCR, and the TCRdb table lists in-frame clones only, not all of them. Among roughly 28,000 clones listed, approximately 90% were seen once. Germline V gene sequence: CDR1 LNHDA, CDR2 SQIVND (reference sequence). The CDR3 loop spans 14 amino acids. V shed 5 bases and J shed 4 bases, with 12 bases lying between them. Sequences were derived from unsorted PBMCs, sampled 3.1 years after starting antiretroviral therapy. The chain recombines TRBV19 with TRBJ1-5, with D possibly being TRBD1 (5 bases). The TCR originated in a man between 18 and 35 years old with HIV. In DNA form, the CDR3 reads TGTGCCAGTAGTCGGAGGGGTTGGAATCAGCCCCAGCATTTT. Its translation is CASSRRGWNQPQHF.